The 24 T cell receptor beta chains below all came from one sample that was sequenced in a study of cytomegalovirus exposure and HLA in healthy donors. In the PCR, 60 Vbeta and 13 Jbeta primers were used. Clones were read by immunoSEQ multiplex PCR, and TCRdb kept only the in-frame ones, dropping some. This sample has about 140,000 clones, with more than 80% found just once. The sequenced material came from PBMCs. The receptors come from a woman in her forties in good health and CMV-seropositive.

The rearrangement links TRBV28 to TRBJ1-4, with 9 bases fitting TRBD1. The germline CDR1 and CDR2 sequences are MDHEN and SYDVKM. Trimming took 7 bases from V and 7 from J; bases not matched to a gene: 7. The CDR3 is 14 amino acids. CDR3 bases: TGTGCCAGCATCGGGACAGGGTTGGGTGAAAAACTGTTTTTT. Translation gives CASIGTGLGEKLFF.

The chain combines TRBV9 with TRBJ1-3, with TRBD1 as a possible D gene (5 bases). V lost 0 bases and J lost 8, with 15 bases in between. Germline assignment: CDR1 SGDLS and CDR2 YYNGEE. CDR3 size: 15 residues. CDR3 DNA sequence: TGTGCCAGCAGCGTAGCGACAGCCGGGGGAGACACCATATATTTT. This sequence encodes CASSVATAGGDTIYF.

The gene calls are TRBV6-5 and TRBJ2-7, with TRBD1 identical over 8 bases. The J segment lost 5 bases and the V segment lost 7 bases, leaving 10 bases of the junction unmatched. In germline, CDR1 is MNHEY, CDR2 SVGAGI. There are 14 residues in the CDR3. CDR3 protein: CASKRDRGQNEQYF. CDR3 bases: TGTGCCAGCAAACGCGACAGGGGACAGAACGAGCAGTACTTC.

The chain combines TRBV13 with TRBJ1-1; D may be TRBD1 (5 bases). V was clipped by 7 bases and J by 5 bases, with 20 bases between them. The CDR3 spans 15 residues. In germline, CDR1 is PRHDT, CDR2 FYEKMQ (reference sequence). CDR3 in DNA: TGTGCCAGCACCCTTTTTTTTAGGGGAGGGACTGAAGCTTTCTTT. Its translation is CASTLFFRGGTEAFF.

CDR3 bases: TGTGCCATCAGTGAGTCGACTAGCGGGGTCTCAGATACGCAGTATTTT. It codes for CAISESTSGVSDTQYF. The chain employs TRBV10-3 and TRBJ2-3; 11 nucleotides agree with TRBD2. CDR3 length: 16 residues. Germline V gives CDR1 ENHRY, CDR2 SYGVKD. J gave up 4 bases and V 0 bases, and 3 bases lay outside the gene matches.

This clone was seen only a few times. This sequence joins TRBV5-4 and TRBJ1-1; D gene unclear. Germline assignment: CDR1 SGHNT and CDR2 YYREEE (reference sequence). The CDR3 spans 14 residues. The ends were cut back, 0 bases at V and 2 bases at J, with 8 bases in the middle. The CDR3 DNA reads as TGTGCCAGCAGCTTGGAGAGGGTTAACACTGAAGCTTTCTTT. Its protein product is CASSLERVNTEAFF.

The gene calls are TRBV11-2 and TRBJ1-1; possibly TRBD1 for D (5 bases). V was trimmed by 2 bases and J by 5 bases, leaving 15 bases between them. Germline assignment: CDR1 SGHAT and CDR2 FQNNGV. The CDR3 runs 15 residues. CDR3 nucleotide sequence: TGTGCCAGCAGCTTATTGTATCTTGGGGGGACTGAAGCTTTCTTT. As protein: CASSLLYLGGTEAFF. Full variable domain (rest looked up from reference TRBV11-2 and TRBJ1-1): EAGVAQSPRYKIIEKRQSVAFWCNPISGHATLYWYQQILGQGPKLLIQFQNNGVVDDSQLPKDRFSAERLKGVDSTLKIQPAKLEDSAVYLCASSLLYLGGTEAFFGQGTRLTVV.

The V and J genes are TRBV6-5 and TRBJ1-2, with unresolved D. The length of the CDR3 is 14 residues. Trimming cost V 3 bases and J 7 bases, with 15 bases left between them. CDR1 MNHEY and CDR2 SVGAGI come from the germline V gene. Here the CDR3 DNA reads TGTGCCAGCAGTTATCAGGTTTTCGGGAGTGGCTACACCTTC. As protein: CASSYQVFGSGYTF.

The V and J genes are TRBV5-1 and TRBJ2-1; D is ambiguous. The germline gives CDR1 SGHRS, CDR2 YFSETQ. V lost 0 bases, J lost 7 bases, and 14 bases lay in between. This CDR3 is 15 amino acids long. In DNA, the CDR3 is TGCGCCAGCAGCTTGGCCGGGTTAATGTATAATGAGCAGTTCTTC. Translated, it gives CASSLAGLMYNEQFF.

This chain links TRBV6-1 with TRBJ1-3, with a weak D call TRBD1 (6 bases). The V and J ends lost 1 base and 4 bases respectively, with 11 bases between them. Germline CDR1 MNHNS, CDR2 SASEGT. The CDR3 has 15 residues. In DNA, the CDR3 is TGTGCCAGCAGTGAAGGGGGGCTGCCGGGAAACACCATATATTTT. Its protein is CASSEGGLPGNTIYF.

The chain uses TRBV5-4 and TRBJ2-7; perhaps TRBD1 as D (5 bases). Trimming stripped 0 bases from V and 6 bases from J, with 7 bases between. CDR1 is SGHNT, CDR2 YYREEE, per germline (reference sequence). This CDR3 spans 12 amino acids. CDR3 sequence reads: CASSLDRTEQYF. In nucleotides, the CDR3 is TGTGCCAGCAGCTTGGACAGGACCGAGCAGTACTTC.

The gene calls are TRBV5-4 and TRBJ2-4, with TRBD2 matching 7 bases. Germline V gene data show CDR1 as SGHNT and CDR2 as YYREEE (reference sequence). The CDR3 consists of 15 residues. The V segment lost 0 bases and the J segment 6 bases; nucleotides outside the gene matches: 6. DNA for the CDR3: TGTGCCAGCAGCTTGGATTGGGGGGAGGGAAACATTCAGTACTTC. This sequence encodes CASSLDWGEGNIQYF.

The chain employs TRBV7-9 and TRBJ1-1; weak D call: TRBD1 (6 bases). The V and J ends lost 3 bases and 8 bases respectively, with 7 bases between them. The CDR3 has 11 residues. Germline V gives CDR1 SEHNR, CDR2 FQNEAQ (reference sequence). The CDR3 is CASSFDREAFF. The CDR3, as DNA: TGTGCCAGCAGCTTCGACAGGGAAGCTTTCTTT.

The chain recombines TRBV28 with TRBJ2-7; D might be TRBD1 (6 bases). The V gene's germline CDR1 is MDHEN and CDR2 SYDVKM. The CDR3 consists of 12 residues. Trimming removed 6 bases from V and 7 bases from J, with 13 bases in between. CDR3 DNA: TGTGCCAGCAGGACCCCAGGGGATGAGCAGTACTTC. It yields the protein CASRTPGDEQYF.

The V call is TRBV7-9, the J call TRBJ1-2; TRBD1 agrees at 9 bases. The CDR3 runs to 19 residues. Germline V CDR1 and CDR2: SEHNR, FQNEAQ (reference sequence). Germline trimming cut 5 bases from V and 3 bases from J; bases unmatched to any gene: 19. The DNA for the CDR3 is TGTGCCAGCAGCCCTATTCCAGGACAGGGGACCTATCTGTACTATGGCTACACCTTC. Translated: CASSPIPGQGTYLYYGYTF. Looking up the rest from reference TRBV7-9 and TRBJ1-2 gives the full variable domain: DTGVSQNPRHKITKRGQNVTFRCDPISEHNRLYWYRQTLGQGPEFLTYFQNEAQLEKSRLLSDRFSAERPKGSFSTLEIQRTEQGDSAMYLCASSPIPGQGTYLYYGYTFGSGTRLTVV.

J is TRBJ2-5 and V is TRBV7-9, with a possible D match to TRBD1 (6 bases). The J call may be in error: the DNA end matches TRBJ2-7 better. The CDR3 has 14 residues. CDR1 SEHNR and CDR2 FQNEAQ come from the germline V gene (reference sequence). The DNA of the CDR3 is TGTGCCAGCAGCTTAGCCAGGGGCTACTACGAGCAGTACTTC. It codes for CASSLARGYYEQYF.

The J gene is TRBJ1-2, the V gene TRBV15; 9 nucleotides match TRBD1. The V gene's germline CDR1 is LNHNV and CDR2 YYDKDF (reference sequence). The V gene end was trimmed by 2 bases and the J gene end by 6 bases; junction bases not matched to a gene: 4. The CDR3 sequence is 14 residues long. CDR3 DNA sequence: TGTGCCACCAGCAGAACTGGACAGGGGCATGGCTACACCTTC. This translates into CATSRTGQGHGYTF.

The chain joins TRBV4-1 to TRBJ2-5, with 8 positions matching TRBD1. The J call may be in error: the DNA end matches TRBJ2-7 better. The CDR3 is 16 amino acids. Germline CDR1 reads MGHRA; CDR2 reads YSYEKL. CDR3 sequence reads: CASSHPSGQVPYEQYF. DNA of the CDR3: TGCGCCAGCAGCCATCCCTCGGGACAGGTACCTTACGAGCAGTACTTC.

This clone was recorded a few times. Within the sample, other DNA sequences also encode this same CDR3. The chain combines TRBV27 with TRBJ1-5, with D possibly TRBD1 on 5 matching bases. The CDR3 consists of 15 residues. Germline lookup yields CDR1 MNHEY and CDR2 SMNVEV (reference sequence). V lost 5 bases and J lost 1, with 12 bases in between. CDR3 in amino acids: CASSLQGGSNQPQHF. The CDR3 DNA reads TGTGCCAGCAGTCTTCAGGGTGGGAGCAATCAGCCCCAGCATTTT.

V gene TRBV14 combines with J gene TRBJ1-3, with TRBD1 as a possible D gene (6 bases). Per germline, CDR1 SGHDN and CDR2 FVKESK. Trimming took 5 bases from V and 4 from J, leaving 15 bases between them. CDR3 length equals 15 residues. The DNA of the CDR3 is TGTGCCAGCAGCGGGATCCAGGACAGAGGAAACACCATATATTTT. Encoded protein: CASSGIQDRGNTIYF. The whole variable domain, remainder taken from reference TRBV14 and TRBJ1-3, is EAGVTQFPSHSVIEKGQTVTLRCDPISGHDNLYWYRRVMGKEIKFLLHFVKESKQDESGMPNNRFLAERTGGTYSTLKVQPAELEDSGVYFCASSGIQDRGNTIYFGEGSWLTVV.

This clone was detected a few times. The rearrangement links TRBV14 to TRBJ1-3, with 8 bases lining up with TRBD1. The trim removed 5 bases at V and 3 bases at J, leaving 15 bases unmatched. The CDR3 extends over 18 amino acids. CDR1 is SGHDN and CDR2 is FVKESK in the germline V gene. The CDR3 DNA is TGTGCCAGCAGCAATGGACAGGGCCGGGTTTTATTTGGAAACACCATATATTTT. This encodes CASSNGQGRVLFGNTIYF.

The chain joins TRBV6-5 to TRBJ2-5; 8 bases match TRBD1. Gene TRBJ2-7 matches the end of the DNA better, so the J call may be wrong. This CDR3 is 14 amino acids long. The germline gives CDR1 MNHEY, CDR2 SVGAGI. Written as DNA, the CDR3 is TGTGCCAGCAGTTACTCACAGGGGGCCTACGAGCAGTACTTC. Protein: CASSYSQGAYEQYF.

The V and J genes are TRBV18 and TRBJ2-7, with 10 bases that match TRBD2. Germline V gene sequence: CDR1 KGHSH, CDR2 LQKENI. CDR3 length: 15 residues. V trimming: 3 bases; J trimming: 3 bases; junction bases outside the gene matches: 5. DNA of the CDR3: TGTGCCAGCTCACCCCAAGCGGGAGGGGGCTACGAGCAGTACTTC. Protein sequence: CASSPQAGGGYEQYF.

The genes are TRBV6-5 and TRBJ2-1; 11 bases are shared with TRBD1. The CDR3 has 15 amino acids. Trimming took 8 bases from V and 1 from J; bases not matched to a gene: 4. Germline CDR1 is MNHEY and CDR2 is SVGAGI. The CDR3 DNA is TGTGCCAGCGGGGGACAGGGGGTGTCCTACAATGAGCAGTTCTTC. Translation: CASGGQGVSYNEQFF.